These T cell receptor beta chains were read from a single sample in a study of blood T cell repertoires in COVID-19. The table came from immunoSEQ multiplex PCR; TCRdb's copy has only in-frame clones and leaves some out. The sample lists approximately 100,000 clones, 69% occurring once. The source material was peripheral blood. Receptors were obtained from a man older than 75 with acute or convalescent COVID-19. CDR3s include the opening cysteine and the closing phenylalanine or tryptophan. The D gene is left open where the match is weak.

CDR3nt: TGTGCCAGCAGCCCCCGGACTAGCGGGAGTCATAACGGGGGGTACTTC; CDR3aa: CASSPRTSGSHNGGYF; v_gene: TRBV7-8; j_gene: TRBJ2-7; d_gene: TRBD2
CDR3nt: TGTGCCAGCAGCTTCAGAGGACAGGGGGCGGGGAATGAGCAGTTCTTC; CDR3aa: CASSFRGQGAGNEQFF; v_gene: TRBV7-3; j_gene: TRBJ2-1; d_gene: TRBD1
CDR3nt: TGTGCCAGCTCAGGGGTGAATTCACCCCTCCACTTT; CDR3aa: CASSGVNSPLHF; v_gene: TRBV7-2; j_gene: TRBJ1-6; d_gene: NA
CDR3nt: TGTGCCAGCAGTAGACAGGGTTCCGAGCAGTACTTC; CDR3aa: CASSRQGSEQYF; v_gene: TRBV28; j_gene: TRBJ2-7; d_gene: TRBD1
CDR3nt: TGTGCCAGCAGTCCCCCCCGCTCTGGGGCCAACGTCCTGACTTTC; CDR3aa: CASSPPRSGANVLTF; v_gene: TRBV28; j_gene: TRBJ2-6; d_gene: NA
CDR3nt: TGTGCCAGCAGTTCAAGTCGGACAGGTCCAAATGAAAAACTGTTTTTT; CDR3aa: CASSSSRTGPNEKLFF; v_gene: TRBV27; j_gene: TRBJ1-4; d_gene: TRBD1
CDR3nt: TGTGCCAGCAGCCAAGACGTGACTAGCGCGAGCGTCACCTACGAGCAGTACTTC; CDR3aa: CASSQDVTSASVTYEQYF; v_gene: TRBV3-1/TRBV3-2; j_gene: TRBJ2-7; d_gene: TRBD2
CDR3nt: TGTGCCAGTAGTATAGGAGGAACTAGGATGCAGTATTTT; CDR3aa: CASSIGGTRMQYF; v_gene: TRBV19; j_gene: TRBJ2-3; d_gene: NA
CDR3nt: TGTGCCAGCGATCTGAGGCCGAACACCGGGGAGCTGTTTTTT; CDR3aa: CASDLRPNTGELFF; v_gene: TRBV6-6; j_gene: TRBJ2-2; d_gene: NA
CDR3nt: TGCGCCAGCAGCCAAGAAAACGGACTACACTACGAGCAGTACTTC; CDR3aa: CASSQENGLHYEQYF; v_gene: TRBV4-3; j_gene: TRBJ2-7; d_gene: NA
CDR3nt: TGTGCCAGCAGCCGGGACAGCTCTGGAAACACCATATATTTT; CDR3aa: CASSRDSSGNTIYF; v_gene: TRBV6-5; j_gene: TRBJ1-3; d_gene: TRBD1
CDR3nt: TGTGCCAGCAGACCAAATGACAGGGGGCGATACGAGCAGTACTTC; CDR3aa: CASRPNDRGRYEQYF; v_gene: TRBV2; j_gene: TRBJ2-7; d_gene: TRBD1
CDR3nt: TGTGCCAGTGCTCCGCGGGAAGCCGGGGAGCTGTTTTTT; CDR3aa: CASAPREAGELFF; v_gene: TRBV19; j_gene: TRBJ2-2; d_gene: NA